The entry that follows covers one T cell receptor (beta chain) sequence. What it binds is not known. Sequencing used immunoSEQ multiplex PCR; TCRdb keeps in-frame clones, though not all of them. The table records 150,000 to 200,000 clones, roughly nine tenths of them present only once. The sample belongs to a study of T cell responses to AZD1222 COVID-19 vaccine. Broader study findings: Spike-specific TCR breadth and depth went up after people got two AZD1222 doses. Donor demographics were predominantly white British with a female majority; clonal diversity may be underestimated. Reports indicate that nearly half of spike-specific TCRs are directed at unmutated variant regions.

V gave up 3 bases and J gave up 4 bases, with 12 bases separating them. The CDR3 sequence is 14 residues long. CDR1 is SGHDN, CDR2 FVKESK, per germline. The genes are TRBV14 and TRBJ1-1, with D tentatively TRBD1 (5 bases). The TCR was taken from an adult who received the AZD1222 COVID-19 vaccine. The source material was peripheral blood, sampled 28 days after the second AZD1222 dose. CDR3 coding DNA: TGTGCCAGCAGCCACCCCGGCAGGGCCACTGAAGCTTTCTTT. It translates to CASSHPGRATEAFF.